The source of this TCR beta chain is a study of shared clonotypes between healthy human individuals. There are 15 residues in the CDR3. Between the trimmed V and J ends, which lost 0 bases and 4 bases, there was a span of 13 bases. Germline-derived CDR1 and CDR2 are SGHRS and YFSETQ. Replicate PCRs from sorted subsets contained 200 ng DNA, which is 29,000 or so T cell genomes. Per the study methods: With immunoSEQ giving junction-only sequences and no quality scores, filtering differed. Clones were read by immunoSEQ multiplex PCR, and TCRdb kept only the in-frame ones, dropping some. That table gives V, J and clone size, and the DNA gave D and trimming. The sample has a few million clones, about 92% seen once; the top ten hold roughly 0.36%.

Material: naive CD4+ T cells from PBMCs. Subset defined: CD45RA+ positively selected. The source is a man younger than 35 in good health. Some clones in this sample may be carry-over from other donors' samples. This chain links TRBV5-1 with TRBJ1-1; D is ambiguous. CDR3 sequence: CASSLGDRDITEAFF. CDR3 coding DNA: TGCGCCAGCAGCTTGGGGGATAGAGATATCACTGAAGCTTTCTTT.